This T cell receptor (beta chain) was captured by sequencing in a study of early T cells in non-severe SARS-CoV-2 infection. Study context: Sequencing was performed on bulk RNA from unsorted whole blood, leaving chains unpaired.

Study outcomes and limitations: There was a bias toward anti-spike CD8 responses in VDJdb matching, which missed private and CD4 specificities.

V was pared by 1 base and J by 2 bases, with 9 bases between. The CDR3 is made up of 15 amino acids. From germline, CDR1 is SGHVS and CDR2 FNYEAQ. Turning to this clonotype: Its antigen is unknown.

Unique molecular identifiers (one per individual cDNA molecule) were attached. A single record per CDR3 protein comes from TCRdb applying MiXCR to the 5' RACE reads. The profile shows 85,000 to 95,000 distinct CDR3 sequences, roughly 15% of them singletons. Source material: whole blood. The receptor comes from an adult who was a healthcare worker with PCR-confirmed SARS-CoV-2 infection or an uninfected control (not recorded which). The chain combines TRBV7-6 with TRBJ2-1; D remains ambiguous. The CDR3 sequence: CASSLDFQAYNEQFF. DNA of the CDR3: TGTGCCAGCAGCTTAGATTTCCAGGCCTACAATGAGCAGTTCTTC.